Each of the 16 T cell receptor beta chains below was sequenced from the same sample in a study of CD8 T cells in Susac syndrome. A quantity of about 0.5 to 1 ug RNA underwent reverse transcription using random hexamers. TCRdb passed the immunoSEQ multiplex PCR reads through MiXCR, listing each CDR3 protein once. The sample lists some 110,000 distinct CDR3 sequences, just under 95% seen once, with around 0.28% in the top ten. Material: CD8+ T cells from PBMCs. The origin of the receptors is a human donor with Susac syndrome.

The rearrangement uses TRBV7-6 and TRBJ2-3; TRBD1 might be the D (6 bases). The V and J ends lost 1 base and 3 bases respectively, with 17 bases between them. The germline gives CDR1 SGHVS, CDR2 FNYEAQ. This CDR3 is built from 17 residues. Here the CDR3 DNA reads TGTGCCAGCAGCTTAGGCCATCGACCAGGGGAAACAGATACGCAGTATTTT. It codes for CASSLGHRPGETDTQYF.

The chain has TRBV20-1 and TRBJ1-5; 7 bases match TRBD1. The ends lost 2 bases at V and 1 base at J; junction bases unmatched: 8. CDR1 is DFQATT and CDR2 is SNEGSKA in the germline V gene (reference sequence). The length of the CDR3 is 16 residues. Here the CDR3 reads CSARPLTGLSNQPQHF. The DNA for the CDR3 is TGCAGTGCTAGACCCCTGACAGGGTTGAGCAATCAGCCCCAGCATTTT.

The chain combines TRBV7-2 with TRBJ2-1, with 9 bases fitting TRBD2. CDR1 is SGHTA, CDR2 FQGNSA, per germline. Trimming took 3 bases from V and 8 from J; bases not matched to a gene: 11. The CDR3 is 16 amino acids. CDR3 amino acids: CASSFGGGGAAHEQFF. The CDR3, as DNA: TGTGCCAGCAGCTTTGGCGGCGGGGGGGCCGCTCATGAGCAGTTCTTC.

This chain connects TRBV9 to TRBJ2-7; D is uncertain. CDR3 length equals 14 residues. In germline, CDR1 is SGDLS, CDR2 YYNGEE. V was cut by 0 bases and J by 0 bases, with 7 bases left in between. The CDR3 sequence: CASSVEGSSYEQYF. In DNA, the CDR3 is TGTGCCAGCAGCGTAGAGGGCAGCTCCTACGAGCAGTACTTC.

J is TRBJ2-4 and V is TRBV9; D remains ambiguous. V lost 0 bases, J lost 8 bases, and 12 bases lay in between. The CDR3 covers 14 residues. CDR1 SGDLS and CDR2 YYNGEE come from the germline V gene. The CDR3, as DNA: TGTGCCAGCAGCGTAGAACTCCACGGCGACATTCAGTACTTC. Translation: CASSVELHGDIQYF.

The chain recombines TRBV19 with TRBJ2-1; D may be TRBD1 (5 bases). The CDR3 runs to 10 residues. V was pared by 7 bases and J by 11 bases, with 9 bases between. Germline V lookup: CDR1 LNHDA, CDR2 SQIVND (reference sequence). The CDR3 here is CASKAGKQFF. In nucleotides, the CDR3 is TGTGCCAGTAAGGCAGGGAAGCAGTTCTTC.

CDR3 amino acids: CASSPDREETQYF. The CDR3 nucleotides are TGTGCCAGCAGTCCGGACAGGGAAGAGACCCAGTACTTC. The chain recombines TRBV12-3 or TRBV12-4 with TRBJ2-5, with 8 bases aligning to TRBD1. The CDR3 consists of 13 residues. V was clipped by 5 bases and J by 3 bases; unmatched bases: 2.

The chain recombines TRBV5-6 with TRBJ2-1; TRBD2 aligns across 13 bases. The CDR3 sequence is 16 residues long. The V and J ends lost 5 bases and 4 bases, in that order; junction bases with no gene match: 6. The germline V gene has CDR1 SGHDT and CDR2 YYEEEE. This CDR3 is CASSSGTSGVYNEQFF. The CDR3 nucleotides read TGTGCCAGCAGTTCCGGGACTAGCGGGGTATACAATGAGCAGTTCTTC.

This CDR3 reads CSARPGPLIYNEQFF. The CDR3 DNA is TGCAGTGCTAGGCCGGGACCCTTAATTTACAATGAGCAGTTCTTC. The chain joins TRBV20-1 to TRBJ2-1; D may correspond to TRBD1 or TRBD2 (5 bases each). The CDR3 runs 15 residues. Germline CDR1 is DFQATT and CDR2 is SNEGSKA (reference sequence). V was pared by 3 bases and J by 4 bases, with 16 bases between.

The J gene is TRBJ1-6, the V gene TRBV6-1; 8 nucleotides match TRBD1. The J segment lost 2 bases and the V segment lost 6 bases, leaving 6 bases of the junction unmatched. CDR1 is MNHNS and CDR2 is SASEGT in the germline V gene. The CDR3 covers 16 residues. This chain's CDR3 is CASRGQGLPYNSPLHF. The CDR3 DNA reads as TGTGCCAGCAGAGGACAGGGCCTTCCCTATAATTCACCCCTCCACTTT.

The chain has TRBV6-1 and TRBJ1-5; D is perhaps TRBD1 (5 bases). Germline V CDR1 and CDR2: MNHNS, SASEGT. The CDR3 contains 17 residues. The germline V and J ends were trimmed by 6 bases and 2 bases, with 20 bases remaining between them. This chain's CDR3 is CASSPSSGQRGNQPQHF. The CDR3 DNA is TGTGCCAGCAGCCCAAGTTCGGGGCAGCGGGGCAATCAGCCCCAGCATTTT.

The CDR3 DNA follows: TGTGCCAGCAGCTCCGCGACAGGGTTCACTGAAGCTTTCTTT. This gives the protein CASSSATGFTEAFF. The chain links TRBV27 to TRBJ1-1, with TRBD1 identical over 7 bases. V gave up 6 bases and J gave up 4 bases; unmatched junction bases: 8. This CDR3 is 14 amino acids long. Per germline, CDR1 MNHEY and CDR2 SMNVEV (reference sequence).

The V call is TRBV11-1, the J call TRBJ2-7; TRBD2 matches 14 bases. CDR3 size: 14 residues. CDR1 and CDR2 (germline): SGHAT, FQDESV (reference sequence). Trimming took 5 bases from V and 5 from J; bases not matched to a gene: 2. CDR3 residues: CASSRTSGGNEQYF. CDR3 in DNA: TGTGCCAGCAGCCGGACTAGCGGGGGGAACGAGCAGTACTTC. The entire variable domain, with the rest obtained from reference TRBV11-1 and TRBJ2-7, is as follows: EAEVAQSPRYKITEKSQAVAFWCDPISGHATLYWYRQILGQGPELLVQFQDESVVDDSQLPKDRFSAERLKGVDSTLKIQPAELGDSAMYLCASSRTSGGNEQYFGPGTRLTVT.

V is TRBV25-1 and J is TRBJ1-1; a possible D gene is TRBD1 (6 bases). V gave up 1 base and J gave up 1 base, with 10 bases separating them. The CDR3 has 15 amino acids. Germline lookup yields CDR1 MGHDK and CDR2 SYGVNS. CDR3 DNA sequence: TGTGCCAGCAGTGAATGGACAGCTAAGAACACTGAAGCTTTCTTT. It translates to CASSEWTAKNTEAFF.

The V and J genes are TRBV6-5 and TRBJ2-7; D is possibly TRBD1 (5 bases). The CDR3 has 15 amino acids. V was cut by 2 bases and J by 4 bases, with 15 bases left in between. CDR1 and CDR2 from the germline V gene are MNHEY and SVGAGI. The CDR3 is CASSYVRQKKYEQYF. CDR3 bases: TGTGCCAGCAGTTACGTGAGACAGAAAAAATACGAGCAGTACTTC.

The chain recombines TRBV10-3 with TRBJ2-1, with D uncertain. V lost 0 bases, J lost 9 bases, and 6 bases lay in between. Germline V CDR1 and CDR2: ENHRY, SYGVKD. The CDR3 length is 12 residues. The CDR3 sequence is CAISESRIEQFF. As DNA, the CDR3 is TGTGCCATCAGTGAGTCTAGGATTGAGCAGTTCTTC.